These 19 T cell receptor beta chains were sequenced from one sample in a study of sequential checkpoint blockade in melanoma. Specified treatment: randomized to nivolumab then ipilimumab (arm A) or the reverse (arm B). Sequencing was performed with immunoSEQ multiplex PCR; in TCRdb, only in-frame clones are kept and a portion is missing. Of approximately 40,000 clones in the sample, roughly 90% were seen once. The input for sequencing was CD8+ T cells sorted from blood (inferred from file names), taken from a patient given nivolumab and ipilimumab in sequence. The source of these receptors is a human donor with melanoma.

The chain joins TRBV7-9 to TRBJ2-7; no reliable D call. Germline V gene lookup returns CDR1 SEHNR and CDR2 FQNEAQ (reference sequence). V lost 5 bases and J 2 bases, leaving 10 bases between the germline ends. The CDR3 is 13 residues long. The CDR3 bases are TGTGCCAGCAGCCCCGCGGCGACCTACGAGCAGTACGTC. Encoded protein: CASSPAATYEQYV.

This chain links TRBV10-1 with TRBJ1-5; D call uncertain. CDR1 and CDR2 from the germline V gene are WNHNN and SYGVQD (reference sequence). CDR3 length: 12 residues. V gave up 5 bases and J gave up 7 bases, with 9 bases separating them. CDR3 protein: CASSHDKQPQHF. In nucleotides, the CDR3 is TGCGCCAGCAGTCACGACAAGCAGCCCCAGCATTTT.

The gene calls are TRBV5-1 and TRBJ2-7, with 7 bases that match TRBD1. The CDR3 consists of 14 residues. The J segment lost 2 bases and the V segment lost 1 base, leaving 3 bases of the junction unmatched. CDR1 and CDR2 (germline): SGHRS, YFSETQ. The CDR3 bases are TGCGCCAGCAGCTTGTCGGGACAGCCCTACGAGCAGTACTTC. Encoded protein: CASSLSGQPYEQYF.

The gene calls are TRBV7-9 and TRBJ2-2, with D perhaps TRBD1 (6 bases). Germline CDR1 reads SEHNR; CDR2 reads FQNEAQ (reference sequence). Trimming pared 5 bases from V and 4 bases from J, leaving 20 bases between. The CDR3 runs to 17 residues. The CDR3 sequence is CASSPRQALILTGELFF. The CDR3 DNA reads TGTGCCAGCAGCCCCAGACAGGCATTGATTCTCACCGGGGAGCTGTTTTTT.

V is TRBV27 and J is TRBJ1-5; TRBD1 agrees at 9 bases. V was clipped by 0 bases and J by 2 bases; unmatched bases: 2. Germline V gene lookup returns CDR1 MNHEY and CDR2 SMNVEV (reference sequence). The CDR3 consists of 16 residues. CDR3 nucleotide sequence: TGTGCCAGCAGTTTATCGGGACAGGGTCGCAATCAGCCCCAGCATTTT. It specifies CASSLSGQGRNQPQHF.

The CDR3 here is CAWDRDSSGANVLTF. CDR3 bases: TGTGCCTGGGACAGAGACAGTTCTGGGGCCAACGTCCTGACTTTC. The rearrangement links TRBV30 to TRBJ2-6; the D gene is possibly TRBD1 (5 bases). V dropped 5 bases and J dropped 1 base, with 12 bases sitting between them. Germline CDR1 and CDR2: GTSNPN and SVGIG (reference sequence). This CDR3 region has 15 residues.

The chain recombines TRBV14 with TRBJ2-7; D possibly corresponds to TRBD1 (5 bases). The V gene's germline CDR1 is SGHDN and CDR2 FVKESK. V lost 1 base to trimming and J lost 5 bases, with 9 bases between them. This CDR3 is 13 amino acids long. Here the CDR3 reads CASSQGQGHEQYV. As DNA, the CDR3 is TGTGCCAGCAGCCAAGGTCAGGGCCACGAGCAGTACGTC.

The chain couples TRBV29-1 to TRBJ1-1, with D unclear. This CDR3 is 14 amino acids long. The ends were cut back, 7 bases at V and 3 bases at J, with 18 bases in the middle. From germline, CDR1 is SQVTM and CDR2 ANQGSEA. The CDR3 here is CSAVTPDSYTEAFF. As DNA, the CDR3 is TGCAGCGCCGTGACCCCGGACTCCTACACTGAAGCTTTCTTT.

J is TRBJ2-7 and V is TRBV5-6; 8 bases line up with TRBD2. Germline V gives CDR1 SGHDT, CDR2 YYEEEE. Trimming took 4 bases from V and 2 from J; bases not matched to a gene: 5. This CDR3 spans 14 amino acids. The CDR3 loop reads CASSQAGATYEQYF. Here the CDR3 DNA reads TGTGCCAGCAGCCAAGCGGGAGCTACCTACGAGCAGTACTTC. Variable domain in full (rest from reference TRBV5-6 and TRBJ2-7): DAGVTQSPTHLIKTRGQQVTLRCSPKSGHDTVSWYQQALGQGPQFIFQYYEEEERQRGNFPDRFSGHQFPNYSSELNVNALLLGDSALYLCASSQAGATYEQYFGPGTRLTVT.

V is TRBV5-6 and J is TRBJ2-1, with D possibly matching TRBD1 (6 bases). The CDR3 extends over 14 amino acids. CDR1 is SGHDT and CDR2 is YYEEEE in the germline V gene. Trimming stripped 0 bases from V and 8 bases from J, with 12 bases between. The CDR3 nucleotides are TGTGCCAGCAGCTTGGCGGCAGGGGTCGATGAGCAGTTCTTC. Translated: CASSLAAGVDEQFF.

The chain combines TRBV5-1 with TRBJ1-1; no clear D gene. This CDR3 comprises 13 residues. V was pared by 0 bases and J by 1 base, with 4 bases between. From germline, CDR1 is SGHRS and CDR2 YFSETQ. The chain's CDR3 is CASSLGGNTEAFF. CDR3 coding DNA: TGCGCCAGCAGCTTGGGCGGGAACACTGAAGCTTTCTTT.

CDR3 in amino acids: CASSLGDRGNVGYGYTF. The CDR3 DNA sequence: TGTGCCAGCAGTTTAGGGGACAGGGGGAATGTTGGCTATGGCTACACCTTC. The gene calls are TRBV27 and TRBJ1-2; TRBD1 matches at 11 bases. Germline V CDR1 and CDR2: MNHEY, SMNVEV (reference sequence). The trim removed 2 bases at V and 4 bases at J, leaving 9 bases unmatched. This CDR3 is 17 amino acids long.

The chain employs TRBV13 and TRBJ2-1, with TRBD1 matching 12 bases. The CDR3 sequence is 18 residues long. V shed 5 bases, J shed 8 bases, and the junction held 16 bases outside the gene matches. Germline loops: CDR1 PRHDT, CDR2 FYEKMQ (reference sequence). The CDR3 coding sequence is TGTGCCAGCAGCCCCACCGGTTTCCGGGACAGGGGGCAAGATGAGCAGTTCTTC. Amino acids: CASSPTGFRDRGQDEQFF.

This clone was counted a few times. The V gene is TRBV10-3, the J gene TRBJ1-2; 9 bases match TRBD1. Germline values: CDR1 ENHRY, CDR2 SYGVKD. The junction had 5 bases not matched to a gene; V was cut back by 2 bases and J by 4 bases. This CDR3 has 15 residues. CDR3 loop: CAISEGQGFVYGYTF. The CDR3, as DNA: TGTGCCATCAGTGAGGGACAGGGGTTCGTCTATGGCTACACCTTC.

This CDR3 is CASSPLAGGPSNEQFF. DNA of the CDR3: TGTGCCAGCAGTCCACTAGCGGGAGGGCCTTCAAATGAGCAGTTCTTC. The chain combines TRBV27 with TRBJ2-1; 13 nucleotides agree with TRBD2. Germline V gene lookup returns CDR1 MNHEY and CDR2 SMNVEV (reference sequence). This CDR3 has 16 amino acids. The junction had 8 bases not matched to a gene; V was cut back by 5 bases and J by 7 bases.

V gene TRBV4-3 combines with J gene TRBJ2-4, with TRBD2 identical over 7 bases. This CDR3 region has 14 residues. J gave up 10 bases and V 4 bases, and 10 bases lay outside the gene matches. Germline CDR1 is LGHNA and CDR2 is YSLEER. CDR3 nucleotides: TGCGCCAGCAGCCGTGGGAGGGGACTGAATATTCAGTACTTC. This translates into CASSRGRGLNIQYF.

The CDR3 loop reads CASSYIAGDRETQYF. The CDR3 DNA follows: TGTGCCAGCAGTTACATAGCGGGAGACAGGGAGACCCAGTACTTC. V gene TRBV6-5 combines with J gene TRBJ2-5, with 9 bases aligning to TRBD2. CDR3 length: 15 amino acids. Germline V CDR1 and CDR2: MNHEY, SVGAGI. V shed 2 bases and J 5 bases; nucleotides not matched to a gene: 6.

The chain carries TRBV29-1 and TRBJ2-5; tentative D call: TRBD1 (6 bases). Gene TRBJ2-7 matches the end of the DNA better, so the J call may be wrong. Germline V lookup: CDR1 SQVTM, CDR2 ANQGSEA. CDR3 length: 15 residues. CDR3 loop: CSVVRFGQSSYEQYF. The CDR3 DNA is TGCAGCGTTGTGCGTTTTGGACAGAGCTCCTACGAGCAGTACTTC.

The gene calls are TRBV7-2 and TRBJ1-4, with D uncertain. The CDR3 is 14 amino acids. Germline assignment: CDR1 SGHTA and CDR2 FQGNSA. V was shortened by 7 bases and J by 4 bases, with 13 bases between the two germline ends. CDR3: CASNTEGGNEKLFF. The CDR3 DNA is TGTGCCAGCAACACGGAAGGCGGTAATGAAAAACTGTTTTTT. The full variable domain, with the rest looked up from reference TRBV7-2 and TRBJ1-4, is GAGVSQSPSNKVTEKGKDVELRCDPISGHTALYWYRQSLGQGLEFLIYFQGNSAPDKSGLPSDRFSAERTGGSVSTLTIQRTQQEDSAVYLCASNTEGGNEKLFFGSGTQLSVL.